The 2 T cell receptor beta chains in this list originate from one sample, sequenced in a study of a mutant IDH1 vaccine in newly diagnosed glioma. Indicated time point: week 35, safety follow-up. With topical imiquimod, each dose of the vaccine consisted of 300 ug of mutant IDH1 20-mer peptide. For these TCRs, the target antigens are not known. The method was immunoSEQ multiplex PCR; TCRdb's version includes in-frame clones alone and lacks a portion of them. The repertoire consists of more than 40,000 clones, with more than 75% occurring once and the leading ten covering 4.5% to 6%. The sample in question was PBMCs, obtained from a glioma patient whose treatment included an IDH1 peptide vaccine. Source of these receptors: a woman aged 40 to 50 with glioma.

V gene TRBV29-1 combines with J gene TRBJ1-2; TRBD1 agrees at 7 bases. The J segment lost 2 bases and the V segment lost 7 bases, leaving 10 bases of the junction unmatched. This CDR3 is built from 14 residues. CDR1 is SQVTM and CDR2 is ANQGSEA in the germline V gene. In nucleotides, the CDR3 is TGCAGCGCGACGCCGGGACAGAGGAACTATGGCTACACCTTC. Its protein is CSATPGQRNYGYTF. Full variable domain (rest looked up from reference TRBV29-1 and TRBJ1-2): SAVISQKPSRDICQRGTSLTIQCQVDSQVTMMFWYRQQPGQSLTLIATANQGSEATYESGFVIDKFPISRPNLTFSTLTVSNMSPEDSSIYLCSATPGQRNYGYTFGSGTRLTVV.

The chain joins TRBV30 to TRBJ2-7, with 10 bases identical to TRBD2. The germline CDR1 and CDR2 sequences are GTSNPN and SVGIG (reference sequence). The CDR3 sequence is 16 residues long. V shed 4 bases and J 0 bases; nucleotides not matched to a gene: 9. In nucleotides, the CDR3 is TGTGCCTGGACCCTGAGGACTAGCGGTAACTCCTACGAGCAGTACTTC. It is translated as CAWTLRTSGNSYEQYF.